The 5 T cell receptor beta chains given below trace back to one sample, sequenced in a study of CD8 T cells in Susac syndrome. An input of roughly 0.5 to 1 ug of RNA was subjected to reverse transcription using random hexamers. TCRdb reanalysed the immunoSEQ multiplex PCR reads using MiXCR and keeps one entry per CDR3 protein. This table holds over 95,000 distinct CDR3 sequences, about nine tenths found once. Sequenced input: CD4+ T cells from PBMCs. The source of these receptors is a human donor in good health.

The CDR3 coding sequence is TGTGCCAGCAGTTACTCGAAGGGGGGCTACACCTTC. Its protein is CASSYSKGGYTF. This chain joins TRBV6-5 and TRBJ1-2, with a weak D call TRBD1 (5 bases). The CDR3 has 12 amino acids. CDR1 is MNHEY and CDR2 is SVGAGI in the germline V gene. Trimming shortened V by 0 bases and J by 8 bases, and 7 bases separated the two germline ends.

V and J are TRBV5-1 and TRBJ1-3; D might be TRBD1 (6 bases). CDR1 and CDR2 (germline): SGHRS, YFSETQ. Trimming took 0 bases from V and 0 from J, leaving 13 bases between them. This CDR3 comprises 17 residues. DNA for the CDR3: TGCGCCAGCAGCTTGGTGACTCAGGGGAGCTCTGGAAACACCATATATTTT. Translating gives CASSLVTQGSSGNTIYF.

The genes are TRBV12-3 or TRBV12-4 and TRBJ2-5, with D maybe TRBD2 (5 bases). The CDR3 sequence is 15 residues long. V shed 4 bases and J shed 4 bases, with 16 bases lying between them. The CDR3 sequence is CASSSGSWSGETQYF. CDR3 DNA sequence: TGTGCCAGCAGTTCCGGCTCCTGGAGCGGAGAGACCCAGTACTTC.

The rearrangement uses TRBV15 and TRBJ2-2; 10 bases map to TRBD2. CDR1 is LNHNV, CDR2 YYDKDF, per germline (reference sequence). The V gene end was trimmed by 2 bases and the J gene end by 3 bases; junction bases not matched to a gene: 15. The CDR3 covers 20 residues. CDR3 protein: CATSRSAGLAGVGDTGELFF. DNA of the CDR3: TGTGCCACCAGCAGATCCGCGGGGCTAGCGGGAGTAGGGGACACCGGGGAGCTGTTTTTT.

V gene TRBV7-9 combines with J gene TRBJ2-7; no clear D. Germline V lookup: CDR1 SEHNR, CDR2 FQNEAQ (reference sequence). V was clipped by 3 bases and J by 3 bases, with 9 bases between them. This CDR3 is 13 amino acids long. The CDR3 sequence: CASSFESNYEQYF. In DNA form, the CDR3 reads TGTGCCAGCAGCTTTGAGTCAAACTACGAGCAGTACTTC.